A single sample gave rise to the 21 T cell receptor beta chains below, sequenced in a study of T cell responses to AZD1222 COVID-19 vaccine. Using immunoSEQ multiplex PCR, the repertoire was profiled, and TCRdb retains in-frame clones only, with some absent. The sample includes some 150,000 clones, 90% of them seen just once. The specimen comprised peripheral blood, sampled 28 days after the second AZD1222 dose. These TCRs come from an adult who received the AZD1222 COVID-19 vaccine.

The rearrangement links TRBV5-1 to TRBJ2-7, with 10 bases matching TRBD1. This CDR3 has 14 residues. V gave up 0 bases and J gave up 5 bases; unmatched junction bases: 2. Germline V lookup: CDR1 SGHRS, CDR2 YFSETQ. The CDR3 DNA follows: TGCGCCAGCAGCTTGGGGGACAGGGGCAACGAGCAGTACTTC. Translating gives CASSLGDRGNEQYF.

The gene calls are TRBV5-6 and TRBJ1-4; D gene unclear. V gave up 1 base and J gave up 8 bases, with 9 bases separating them. The CDR3 spans 13 residues. Germline assignment: CDR1 SGHDT and CDR2 YYEEEE. The CDR3 region is CASSLRALEKLFF. In DNA form, the CDR3 reads TGTGCCAGCAGCTTGAGGGCACTCGAAAAACTGTTTTTT.

The CDR3 DNA is TGTGCCTGGGACAGGCCAGTCTCATCCACCTTC. Encoded protein: CAWDRPVSSTF. The chain uses TRBV30 and TRBJ1-2; D is possibly TRBD1 (6 bases). The ends were cut back, 5 bases at V and 13 bases at J, with 17 bases in the middle. CDR1 is GTSNPN, CDR2 SVGIG, per germline (reference sequence). CDR3 length: 11 residues.

V and J are TRBV20-1 and TRBJ1-1; no definite D call. The CDR3 length is 14 residues. V lost 3 bases and J lost 4, with 15 bases in between. Germline CDR1 reads DFQATT; CDR2 reads SNEGSKA (reference sequence). CDR3 region: CSASPFVGVTEAFF. CDR3 DNA sequence: TGCAGTGCTAGTCCCTTCGTAGGAGTCACTGAAGCTTTCTTT.

The chain employs TRBV6-5 and TRBJ2-1; 7 bases are a match to TRBD2. CDR1 is MNHEY and CDR2 is SVGAGI in the germline V gene. The CDR3 has 15 residues. V dropped 2 bases and J dropped 2; count of bases not matched to a gene: 3. CDR3 sequence: CASSYGGRAYNEQFF. The CDR3 DNA is TGTGCCAGCAGTTACGGAGGGAGGGCCTACAATGAGCAGTTCTTC.

The gene calls are TRBV24-1 and TRBJ2-1; 9 nucleotides agree with TRBD1. V lost 3 bases and J lost 1; bases outside the gene matches: 6. Per germline, CDR1 KGHDR and CDR2 SFDVKD. This CDR3 has 17 amino acids. CDR3 DNA: TGTGCCACCAGTGATCCCAGCGGACAGGGGTCCTACAATGAGCAGTTCTTC. The encoded protein is CATSDPSGQGSYNEQFF.

The rearrangement links TRBV28 to TRBJ1-4; D unresolved. Germline lookup yields CDR1 MDHEN and CDR2 SYDVKM. The CDR3 has 15 residues. V was cut by 8 bases and J by 0 bases, with 13 bases left in between. The CDR3 reads CASGGTGTTNEKLFF. For the CDR3, the DNA is TGTGCCAGCGGAGGAACCGGGACAACTAATGAAAAACTGTTTTTT.

V gene TRBV4-2 combines with J gene TRBJ2-7; D unresolved. Germline V CDR1 and CDR2: LGHNA, YNFKEQ. V was pared by 0 bases and J by 6 bases, with 6 bases between. CDR3 length equals 12 residues. The CDR3 here is CASSQERTEQYF. The CDR3 DNA reads TGTGCCAGCAGCCAAGAAAGGACCGAGCAGTACTTC.

The V and J genes are TRBV4-2 and TRBJ1-5; 7 bases agree with TRBD1. Germline-derived CDR1 and CDR2 are LGHNA and YNFKEQ. The ends lost 0 bases at V and 2 bases at J; junction bases unmatched: 7. The CDR3 consists of 17 residues. CDR3 nucleotide sequence: TGTGCCAGCAGCCAAGAACTTGTAGGGGGCGGCAATCAGCCCCAGCATTTT. Protein sequence: CASSQELVGGGNQPQHF.

The chain has TRBV29-1 and TRBJ1-1; D is ambiguous. V lost 6 bases and J 7 bases, leaving 9 bases between the germline ends. Germline V lookup: CDR1 SQVTM, CDR2 ANQGSEA. The CDR3 runs to 10 residues. Here the CDR3 reads CSVLPGEAFF. CDR3 coding DNA: TGCAGCGTCCTGCCCGGTGAAGCTTTCTTT.

The V gene is TRBV2, the J gene TRBJ1-1, with D possibly TRBD1 on 6 matching bases. With 4 bases removed from V and 1 base from J, the gap between germline ends came to 10 bases. Per germline, CDR1 SNHLY and CDR2 FYNNEI. The CDR3 totals 14 residues. The CDR3, as DNA: TGTGCCAGCAGTGCTGTAGGGGGGAACACTGAAGCTTTCTTT. This sequence encodes CASSAVGGNTEAFF.

The J gene is TRBJ1-4, the V gene TRBV2; tentative D call: TRBD1 (6 bases). Germline-derived CDR1 and CDR2 are SNHLY and FYNNEI. V shed 3 bases and J shed 3 bases, with 20 bases lying between them. The length of the CDR3 is 18 residues. CDR3 nucleotide sequence: TGTGCCAGCAGTGAGACGACCCTTTCGACAGGAGCTAATGAAAAACTGTTTTTT. Its protein is CASSETTLSTGANEKLFF.

The V gene is TRBV30, the J gene TRBJ1-1, with D unresolved. The germline gives CDR1 GTSNPN, CDR2 SVGIG (reference sequence). This CDR3 contains 14 residues. The ends were cut back, 0 bases at V and 11 bases at J, with 19 bases in the middle. The CDR3 protein is CAWSVRAGGDGAFF. The CDR3 coding sequence is TGTGCCTGGAGTGTACGAGCAGGTGGGGATGGGGCTTTCTTT.

The chain links TRBV7-9 to TRBJ2-1; D may correspond to TRBD1 or TRBD2 (5 bases each). Germline CDR1 SEHNR, CDR2 FQNEAQ (reference sequence). The CDR3 runs 14 residues. V was clipped by 5 bases and J by 8 bases, with 16 bases between them. The CDR3 here is CASSTIPGPHEQFF. The CDR3, as DNA: TGTGCCAGCAGCACGATCCCGGGGCCACATGAGCAGTTCTTC.

This rearrangement joins TRBV3-1 (or the pseudogene TRBV3-2) to TRBJ1-5, with D unresolved. V gave up 0 bases and J gave up 6 bases, with 9 bases separating them. Per germline, CDR1 LGHDT and CDR2 YNNKEL (reference sequence). The CDR3 sequence is 14 residues long. The chain's CDR3 is CASSQDQGFQPQHF. The CDR3 region has the DNA TGTGCCAGCAGCCAAGATCAAGGGTTTCAGCCCCAGCATTTT.

J is TRBJ2-3 and V is TRBV5-1; D is ambiguous. The V gene's germline CDR1 is SGHRS and CDR2 YFSETQ. V dropped 4 bases and J dropped 2 bases, with 11 bases sitting between them. The CDR3 consists of 14 residues. As DNA, the CDR3 is TGCGCCAGCAGCATTGGAAGGATCACAGATACGCAGTATTTT. Its translation: CASSIGRITDTQYF. Supplemented by reference TRBV5-1 and TRBJ2-3, the full variable domain reads KAGVTQTPRYLIKTRGQQVTLSCSPISGHRSVSWYQQTPGQGLQFLFEYFSETQRNKGNFPGRFSGRQFSNSRSEMNVSTLELGDSALYLCASSIGRITDTQYFGPGTRLTVL.

The CDR3 bases are TGCGCCAGCAGTGAGTCCGAGGGCGGGCAAGAGACCCAGTACTTC. It codes for CASSESEGGQETQYF. The genes are TRBV10-1 and TRBJ2-5; D might be TRBD2 (5 bases). In germline, CDR1 is WNHNN, CDR2 SYGVQD (reference sequence). This CDR3 is 15 amino acids long. Trimming pared 0 bases from V and 2 bases from J, leaving 10 bases between.

This sequence joins TRBV6-5 and TRBJ2-3; TRBD2 matches at 9 bases. V shed 4 bases and J 0 bases; nucleotides not matched to a gene: 2. The CDR3 spans 15 residues. Per germline, CDR1 MNHEY and CDR2 SVGAGI. CDR3 nucleotides: TGTGCCAGCAGTTTGCGGGAGGGGAGCACAGATACGCAGTATTTT. Amino acid sequence: CASSLREGSTDTQYF.

This chain uses TRBV19 with TRBJ1-4, with D uncertain. Germline-derived CDR1 and CDR2 are LNHDA and SQIVND (reference sequence). The CDR3 length is 13 residues. V was shortened by 5 bases and J by 4 bases, with 8 bases between the two germline ends. The CDR3 DNA sequence: TGTGCCAGTAGTCGGGGTCTTAATGAAAAACTGTTTTTT. Protein sequence: CASSRGLNEKLFF.

V and J are TRBV30 and TRBJ2-1, with D perhaps matching TRBD2 (7 bases). CDR1 and CDR2 from the germline V gene are GTSNPN and SVGIG (reference sequence). The V end lost 2 bases, the J end lost 12 bases, and 20 bases lay between the germline ends. The CDR3 consists of 14 residues. This chain's CDR3 is CAWSPTRGDIGQFF. In DNA form, the CDR3 reads TGTGCCTGGAGTCCTACTCGGGGGGACATTGGGCAGTTCTTC.

The chain links TRBV14 to TRBJ2-7; TRBD2 aligns across 11 bases. The CDR3 sequence is 13 residues long. Unmatched junction bases numbered 2, after V lost 1 base and J lost 9 bases. From germline, CDR1 is SGHDN and CDR2 FVKESK. Here the CDR3 DNA reads TGTGCCAGCAGCCAAGCGACTAGCGGGGTGCAGTACTTC. The encoded protein is CASSQATSGVQYF.